This T cell receptor (beta chain) was captured by sequencing in a study of blood T cell repertoires in COVID-19. This table comes from immunoSEQ multiplex PCR, and its TCRdb copy is limited to in-frame clones, with some not included. The repertoire includes roughly 38,000 clones, around 89% of them detected once, and 25% to 30% sits in the top ten. Germline values: CDR1 SGHDT, CDR2 YYEEEE. The CDR3 is 15 amino acids. The V segment lost 4 bases and the J segment 5 bases; nucleotides outside the gene matches: 11. The material sequenced was peripheral blood. The receptor comes from a man aged 55 to 70 with active or convalescent COVID-19. The V call is TRBV5-6, the J call TRBJ2-7; 8 positions agree with TRBD1. CDR3 protein: CASSARTGRLDEQYF. CDR3 DNA sequence: TGTGCCAGCAGCGCCCGGACAGGGCGTTTAGACGAGCAGTACTTC.